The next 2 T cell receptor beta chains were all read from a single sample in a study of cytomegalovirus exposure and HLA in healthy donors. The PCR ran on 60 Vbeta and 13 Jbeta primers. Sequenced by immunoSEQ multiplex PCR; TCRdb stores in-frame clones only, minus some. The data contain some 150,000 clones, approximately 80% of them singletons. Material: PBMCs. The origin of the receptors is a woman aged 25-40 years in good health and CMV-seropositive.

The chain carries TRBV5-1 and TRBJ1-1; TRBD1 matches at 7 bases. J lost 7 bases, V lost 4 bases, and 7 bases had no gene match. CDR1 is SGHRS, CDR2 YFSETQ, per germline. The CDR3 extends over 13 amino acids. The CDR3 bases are TGCGCCAGCAGCCCAGGGGGAATAGGTGAAGCTTTCTTT. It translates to CASSPGGIGEAFF.

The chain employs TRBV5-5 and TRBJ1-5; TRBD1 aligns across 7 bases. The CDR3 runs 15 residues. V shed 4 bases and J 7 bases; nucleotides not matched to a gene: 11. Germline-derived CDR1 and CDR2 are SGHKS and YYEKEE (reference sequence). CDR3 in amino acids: CASSPLGQNFQPQHF. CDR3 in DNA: TGTGCCAGCAGCCCCCTGGGACAGAACTTCCAGCCCCAGCATTTT. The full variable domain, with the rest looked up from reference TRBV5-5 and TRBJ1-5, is DAGVTQSPTHLIKTRGQQVTLRCSPISGHKSVSWYQQVLGQGPQFIFQYYEKEERGRGNFPDRFSARQFPNYSSELNVNALLLGDSALYLCASSPLGQNFQPQHFGDGTRLSIL.